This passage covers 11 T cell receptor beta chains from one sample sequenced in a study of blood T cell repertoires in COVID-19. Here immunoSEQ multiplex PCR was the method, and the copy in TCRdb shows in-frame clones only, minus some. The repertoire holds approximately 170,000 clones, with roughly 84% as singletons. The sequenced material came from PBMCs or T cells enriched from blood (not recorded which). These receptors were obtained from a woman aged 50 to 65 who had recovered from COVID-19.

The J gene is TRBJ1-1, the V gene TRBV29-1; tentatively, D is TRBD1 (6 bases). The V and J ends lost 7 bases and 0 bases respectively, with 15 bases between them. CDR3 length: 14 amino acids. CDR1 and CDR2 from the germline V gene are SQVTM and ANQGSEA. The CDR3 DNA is TGCAGCGCCGCCCGGACAGCGGTGAACACTGAAGCTTTCTTT. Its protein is CSAARTAVNTEAFF.

The CDR3 DNA reads TGTGCCAGTAGCACTCGGTCTGAAAAACTGTTTTTT. Translated, it gives CASSTRSEKLFF. This rearrangement joins TRBV19 to TRBJ1-4; D is undetermined. Trimming took off 6 bases at V and 7 bases at J, with 9 bases between the two ends. CDR1 is LNHDA, CDR2 SQIVND, per germline (reference sequence). This CDR3 is built from 12 residues.

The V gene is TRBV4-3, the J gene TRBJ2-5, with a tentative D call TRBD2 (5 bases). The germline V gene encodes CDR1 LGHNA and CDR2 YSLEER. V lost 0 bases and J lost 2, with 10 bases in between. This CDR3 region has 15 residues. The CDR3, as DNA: TGCGCCAGCAGCCAAGATCTCGGGGATCAAGAGACCCAGTACTTC. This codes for CASSQDLGDQETQYF.

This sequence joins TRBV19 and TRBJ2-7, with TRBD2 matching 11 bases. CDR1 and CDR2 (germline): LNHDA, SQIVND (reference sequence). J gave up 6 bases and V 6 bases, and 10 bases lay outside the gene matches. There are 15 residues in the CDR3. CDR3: CASRTKLAGVSEQYF. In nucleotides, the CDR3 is TGTGCCAGTAGGACCAAACTAGCGGGAGTCAGCGAGCAGTACTTC.

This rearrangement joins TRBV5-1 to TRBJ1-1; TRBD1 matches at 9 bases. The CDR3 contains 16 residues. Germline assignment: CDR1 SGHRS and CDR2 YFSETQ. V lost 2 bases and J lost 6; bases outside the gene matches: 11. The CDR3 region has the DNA TGCGCCAGCAGCTTAACCGGGACAGGGATGAGCCCTGAAGCTTTCTTT. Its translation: CASSLTGTGMSPEAFF.

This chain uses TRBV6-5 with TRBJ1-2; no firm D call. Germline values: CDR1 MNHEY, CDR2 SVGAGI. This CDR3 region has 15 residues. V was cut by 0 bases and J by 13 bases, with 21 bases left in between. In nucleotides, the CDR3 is TGTGCCAGCAGTTACTCTTACGAGACGGCGGCAGAGGGCACCTTC. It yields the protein CASSYSYETAAEGTF.

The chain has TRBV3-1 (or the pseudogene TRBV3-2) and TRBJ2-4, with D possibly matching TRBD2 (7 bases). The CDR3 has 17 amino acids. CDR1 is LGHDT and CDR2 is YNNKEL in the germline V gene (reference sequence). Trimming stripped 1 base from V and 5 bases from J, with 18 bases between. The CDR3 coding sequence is TGTGCCAGCAGCCAAGGATGGAGTGGGGGGGCCGAAAACATTCAGTACTTC. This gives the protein CASSQGWSGGAENIQYF.

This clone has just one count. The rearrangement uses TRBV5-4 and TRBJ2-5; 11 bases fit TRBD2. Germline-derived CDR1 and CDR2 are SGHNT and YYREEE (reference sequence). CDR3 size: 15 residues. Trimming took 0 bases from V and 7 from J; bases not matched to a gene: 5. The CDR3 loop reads CASSLASGGRGTQYF. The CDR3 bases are TGTGCCAGCAGCTTGGCTAGCGGGGGGCGGGGGACCCAGTACTTC.

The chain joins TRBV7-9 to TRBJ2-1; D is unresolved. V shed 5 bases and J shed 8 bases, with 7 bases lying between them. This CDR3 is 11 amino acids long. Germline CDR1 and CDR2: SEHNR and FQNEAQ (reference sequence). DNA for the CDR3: TGTGCCAGCAGCCCCCGGTATGAGCAGTTCTTC. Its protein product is CASSPRYEQFF. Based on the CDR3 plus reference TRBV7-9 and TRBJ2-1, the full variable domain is DTGVSQNPRHKITKRGQNVTFRCDPISEHNRLYWYRQTLGQGPEFLTYFQNEAQLEKSRLLSDRFSAERPKGSFSTLEIQRTEQGDSAMYLCASSPRYEQFFGPGTRLTVL.

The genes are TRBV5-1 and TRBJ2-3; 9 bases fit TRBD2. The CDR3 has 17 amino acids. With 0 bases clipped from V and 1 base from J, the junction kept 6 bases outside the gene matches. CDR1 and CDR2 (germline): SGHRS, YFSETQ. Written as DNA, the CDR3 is TGCGCCAGCAGCTTGGCCGGTAGCGGGGGACGCACAGATACGCAGTATTTT. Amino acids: CASSLAGSGGRTDTQYF.

CDR3 nucleotide sequence: TGTGCCAGCAGCCAAGATTTATATAGGGGGTCTGTAGCCAAAAACATTCAGTACTTC. Its translation is CASSQDLYRGSVAKNIQYF. J is TRBJ2-4 and V is TRBV3-1 (or the pseudogene TRBV3-2), with D possibly being TRBD1 (6 bases). This CDR3 spans 19 amino acids. Per germline, CDR1 LGHDT and CDR2 YNNKEL (reference sequence). The V end lost 0 bases, the J end lost 0 bases, and 18 bases lay between the germline ends.